This T cell receptor beta chain is from a study of T cell repertoires in cytomegalovirus infection. V gave up 4 bases and J gave up 13 bases; unmatched junction bases: 12. The germline gives CDR1 SGHTA, CDR2 FQGNSA. The CDR3 sequence is 15 residues long. Each CDR3 protein gets one entry after TCRdb re-called the reads with MiXCR. The sample holds more than 650,000 distinct CDR3 sequences, 35% seen once. This clonotype turned up a few times. The chain links TRBV7-2 to TRBJ2-1; 11 bases fit TRBD2. This sequence originates from a human donor in good health (CMV status not recorded). Some clones in this sample may be carry-over from other donors' samples. Specimen: PBMCs. CDR3 DNA: TGTGCCAGCAGCTATAGCGGGAGGGGACGCACAGCCCAGTTCTTC. Its protein is CASSYSGRGRTAQFF.